Below, one T cell receptor (beta chain) is given with its context. No antigen is known for it. No much larger clone is present one base from it, and per-base qualities are unavailable. In Seattle, one collaborating source enrolled patients while the infection was active and tracked those patients longitudinally over the course of disease. The collaborating institutions used their own protocols to collect whole blood in K2EDTA tubes. For TCRbeta analysis, collaborators shipped samples in one of three forms: frozen whole blood, isolated PBMCs, or DNA extracted from either of those sample types. The sample originates from a study of blood T cell repertoires in COVID-19 (dated by TCRdb to the early 2020s). Context from the whole study: The collaborator samples originated in the United States, Italy and Spain and spanned the acute and convalescent phases of COVID-19. The material from the prospective study consisted of cDNA or gDNA derived from T cells, B-cell-depleted T cells, or PBMCs. Deeply sampled blood TCRbeta repertoires from subjects exposed to, actively infected with, or recovered from COVID-19 were included in the dataset. The repertoires were released in a freely available public database intended as a resource for research on the immune response to SARS-CoV-2. Samples were obtained from the ongoing ImmuneRACE study (first 160 participants) and from about 1,300 subjects provided by 6 global collaborators. The sample metadata nearly always contained a de-identified subject ID, COVID-19 status, age in years and sex. Where available, HLA class I and class II types were obtained from metadata supplied by the sample provider rather than from assay-based typing.

From the cysteine up to the phenylalanine, the CDR3 has a length of 19 residues. Kept here is only the CDR3 DNA, which spans 57 bases and is read in frame from base 1. The junction shows trimming of 0 bases on V and 2 bases on J, and the gene matches do not reach 13 bases of it. For CDR1 and CDR2, the germline V gene (reference sequence) lists LNHNV and YYDKDF. Overall results and qualifications from the work: The amount of clinical and demographic metadata varied by source and participant and was provided uncurated.

TCRbeta CDR3 regions were amplified from genomic DNA by means of the immunoSEQ Assay, a bias-controlled multiplex PCR. The study's own analysis went as follows. Nucleated cell counts per sample were estimated from amplification of reference gene primers within the assay. To quantify the absolute abundance of each unique TCRbeta CDR3 rearrangement, sequence reads were collapsed and filtered. For each sample, productive Simpson clonality was calculated by taking the square root of Simpson's diversity index across productive rearrangements. In its TCRdb copy, this immuneACCESS table keeps in-frame sequences only and misses some clones. Where compared with another copy, unresolved V genes explain less than half of these, and the others have no known cause. V, J and clone size were drawn from that table, and D and trimming were deduced from the DNA. The sample records some 130,000 clones, 85% to 90% of which are singletons. Roughly 4.3% of the sample is held by the ten biggest clonotypes.

This TCR derives from a man aged 55 to 70 with COVID-19, enrolled during active disease. The chain is made from TRBV15 and TRBJ2-5; TRBD2 lines up with 9 middle nucleotides. Specimen: peripheral blood. The nucleotides read TGTGCCACCAGCAGAGATGGGGTGACTAGCGGAAAAACTCAAGAGACCCAGTACTTC. Protein translation: CATSRDGVTSGKTQETQYF.